The rows below give T cell receptor beta chains drawn from one sample of a study of blood T cell repertoires in COVID-19. The protocol was immunoSEQ multiplex PCR, while the TCRdb copy is restricted to in-frame clones and leaves out a portion. The table includes about 250,000 clones, roughly 84% detected once. The sequenced sample was peripheral blood. The receptors were sampled from a human donor with COVID-19, enrolled during active disease. The donor label of this sample is uncertain. CDR3s include the opening cysteine and the closing phenylalanine or tryptophan. Each record gives: J gene, clone size, V gene, D gene, CDR3 protein, CDR3 DNA. The D gene is left open where the match is weak. Size values are once, few and many counts, or a class for expanded clones, and some rows have none.

j_gene: TRBJ2-7
abundance: .
v_gene: TRBV30
d_gene: TRBD1
CDR3aa: CAWTGGAGEQYF
CDR3nt: TGTGCCTGGACAGGGGGCGCGGGGGAGCAGTACTTC

j_gene: TRBJ2-1
abundance: .
v_gene: TRBV5-1
d_gene: TRBD2
CDR3aa: CASSPNTGLADNEQFF
CDR3nt: TGCGCCAGCAGCCCAAATACAGGACTAGCGGACAATGAGCAGTTCTTC

j_gene: TRBJ2-6
abundance: .
v_gene: TRBV27
d_gene: .
CDR3aa: CASRPGQGLNRANVLTF
CDR3nt: TGTGCCAGCAGGCCCGGACAGGGACTAAATAGGGCCAACGTCCTGACTTTC

j_gene: TRBJ2-7
abundance: few
v_gene: TRBV6-2/TRBV6-3
d_gene: TRBD2
CDR3aa: CASSDLAGLAGLYEQYF
CDR3nt: TGTGCCAGCAGTGACCTCGCGGGTCTAGCGGGACTCTACGAGCAGTACTTC

j_gene: TRBJ1-3
abundance: .
v_gene: TRBV5-4
d_gene: .
CDR3aa: CASSLDSPSGNTIYF
CDR3nt: TGTGCCAGCAGCTTGGACAGCCCCTCTGGAAACACCATATATTTT

j_gene: TRBJ2-1
abundance: .
v_gene: TRBV9
d_gene: .
CDR3aa: CASSVAVLAGDEQFF
CDR3nt: TGTGCCAGCAGCGTAGCTGTATTAGCTGGAGATGAGCAGTTCTTC

j_gene: TRBJ1-2
abundance: .
v_gene: TRBV27
d_gene: TRBD1
CDR3aa: CASSGGTGDEYGYTF
CDR3nt: TGTGCCAGCAGTGGCGGGACAGGGGATGAGTATGGCTACACCTTC

j_gene: TRBJ2-5
abundance: .
v_gene: TRBV18
d_gene: TRBD2
CDR3aa: CASSVSSGIGETQYF
CDR3nt: TGTGCCAGCTCAGTCTCTAGCGGGATCGGTGAGACCCAGTACTTC

j_gene: TRBJ1-4
abundance: .
v_gene: TRBV19
d_gene: .
CDR3aa: CASSSMSATNEKLFF
CDR3nt: TGTGCCAGTAGTAGTATGTCTGCAACTAATGAAAAACTGTTTTTT

j_gene: TRBJ1-2
abundance: .
v_gene: TRBV28
d_gene: .
CDR3aa: CASSFVGVNYGYTF
CDR3nt: TGTGCCAGCAGTTTTGTCGGTGTAAACTATGGCTACACCTTC

j_gene: TRBJ1-2
abundance: .
v_gene: TRBV19
d_gene: .
CDR3aa: CASSEWEAYGYTF
CDR3nt: TGTGCCAGCTCGGAATGGGAGGCCTATGGCTACACCTTC

j_gene: TRBJ2-5
abundance: .
v_gene: TRBV5-1
d_gene: TRBD1
CDR3aa: CASSPAGQGQETQYF
CDR3nt: TGCGCCAGCAGCCCGGCGGGACAGGGGCAAGAGACCCAGTACTTC

j_gene: TRBJ2-5
abundance: .
v_gene: TRBV5-4
d_gene: .
CDR3aa: CASSLDQVGTQYF
CDR3nt: TGTGCCAGCAGCTTGGACCAGGTTGGGACCCAGTACTTC

j_gene: TRBJ2-2
abundance: .
v_gene: TRBV28
d_gene: TRBD2
CDR3aa: CASSFGPGLAGDSGELFF
CDR3nt: TGTGCCAGCAGTTTCGGCCCCGGACTAGCGGGAGACTCCGGGGAGCTGTTTTTT

j_gene: TRBJ2-5
abundance: once
v_gene: TRBV5-6
d_gene: TRBD1
CDR3aa: CASSLETGGYQETQYF
CDR3nt: TGTGCCAGCAGCTTGGAGACAGGGGGGTACCAAGAGACCCAGTACTTC

j_gene: TRBJ1-2
abundance: .
v_gene: TRBV11-2
d_gene: TRBD1
CDR3aa: CASSPSGAGQSYGYTF
CDR3nt: TGTGCCAGCAGCCCCTCCGGGGCGGGACAGAGCTATGGCTACACCTTC

j_gene: TRBJ1-2
abundance: .
v_gene: TRBV6-5
d_gene: TRBD1
CDR3aa: CASSRGQGTSGYTF
CDR3nt: TGTGCCAGCAGTCGGGGACAGGGGACGTCTGGCTACACCTTC